This T cell receptor (beta chain) is drawn from a study of cytomegalovirus exposure and HLA in healthy donors. Notes on the study in general: Analysis performed later showed TCR beta chains linked to HLA being more clonally expanded than equally common others. In a later analysis, TCR association rates varied by HLA locus: DRB1 most, HLA-C fewest. The likely origin of a cluster of highly shared sequence variants was a sequencing artifact.

The primer mix had 60 Vbeta and 13 Jbeta primers. The method was immunoSEQ multiplex PCR; TCRdb's version includes in-frame clones alone and lacks a portion of them. Here the sample spans some 130,000 clones, 65% to 85% being singletons. Worth noting for this clone: Its matching antigen is unknown.

The sample was PBMCs. The receptor was derived from a man between 18 and 29 years old in good health and CMV-seronegative.

CDR3 sequence (DNA): TGTGCCAGTAGTAGACTAGCGGGGGAGTTAAACATTCAGTACTTC. Encoded protein: CASSRLAGELNIQYF. The chain uses TRBV19 and TRBJ2-4, with 12 positions matching TRBD2. Germline V gene data show CDR1 as LNHDA and CDR2 as SQIVND (reference sequence). This CDR3 is built from 15 residues. With V trimmed by 4 bases and J by 6 bases, 4 bases remained unmatched.